These 22 T cell receptor beta chains were all obtained from the same sample, sequenced in a study of spatial heterogeneity in lung cancer. Study outcomes and limitations: Tumoral mutation counts were tracked by counts of expanded intratumoral alpha and beta TCRs.

TCRdb re-called the 5' RACE reads through MiXCR, storing one row per CDR3 protein. The data show about 11,000 distinct CDR3 sequences, 4% to 6.5% seen once. Their recognized antigens are unknown. Time point noted: sample taken at primary tumor resection. Sequenced here: lung tumor tissue, sampled at surgery. Source of these receptors: a male donor with early-stage non-small cell lung cancer.

This clonotype has a handful of counts. Since the library was made to target alpha chains, this beta chain is a stray read and its abundance is not meaningful. The rearrangement uses TRBV6-5 and TRBJ2-7; perhaps TRBD2 as D (5 bases). The CDR3 is 15 amino acids. Germline V CDR1 and CDR2: MNHEY, SVGAGI. V gave up 5 bases and J gave up 2 bases, with 16 bases separating them. The DNA for the CDR3 is TGTGCCAGCAGTCCCTCGGGGTCCCTGCCCTACGAGCAGTACTTC. This sequence encodes CASSPSGSLPYEQYF.

This clonotype was picked up many times. This beta chain represents an off-target read in a library built for alpha chains; its size is of limited meaning. The chain couples TRBV20-1 to TRBJ1-1; D gene uncertain. The CDR3 has 10 residues. The ends were cut back, 2 bases at V and 7 bases at J, with 5 bases in the middle. Germline CDR1 is DFQATT and CDR2 is SNEGSKA (reference sequence). The CDR3 region has the DNA TGCAGTGCTAGACAGATTGAAGCTTTCTTT. Its protein product is CSARQIEAFF.

The table lists this clonotype with many counts. This beta chain turned up in a library designed for alpha chains; as an off-target read, its abundance says little. This sequence joins TRBV20-1 and TRBJ2-5; the match to TRBD2 covers 10 bases. Germline V CDR1 and CDR2: DFQATT, SNEGSKA (reference sequence). The CDR3 sequence is 16 residues long. Trimming at V came to 0 bases and at J to 5 bases, leaving 9 bases not matched to a gene. The CDR3 DNA reads TGCAGTGCTAGAGACCCTTGGACTAGCGGCTGGGAGACCCAGTACTTC. Protein sequence: CSARDPWTSGWETQYF.

At least ten counts were recorded for this clonotype. This beta chain represents an off-target read in a library built for alpha chains; its size is of limited meaning. The CDR3 sequence is CASSSTSGGSYEQYF. CDR3 bases: TGTGCCAGCAGTTCGACTAGCGGAGGCTCCTACGAGCAGTACTTC. V gene TRBV28 combines with J gene TRBJ2-7; 9 positions match TRBD2. The trim removed 4 bases at V and 0 bases at J, leaving 4 bases unmatched. The CDR3 runs to 15 residues. The germline V gene has CDR1 MDHEN and CDR2 SYDVKM.

Concerning this clonotype itself: Within a library made for alpha chains, this beta chain is off target, and its count is uninformative. The chain has TRBV7-9 and TRBJ1-4, with D possibly TRBD1 on 5 matching bases. V shed 5 bases and J shed 0 bases, with 10 bases lying between them. The germline gives CDR1 SEHNR, CDR2 FQNEAQ (reference sequence). CDR3 size: 15 residues. The CDR3 reads CASSPGQTTNEKLFF. Here the CDR3 DNA reads TGTGCCAGCAGCCCGGGGCAGACAACTAATGAAAAACTGTTTTTT. Complete variable domain (other parts from reference TRBV7-9 and TRBJ1-4): DTGVSQNPRHKITKRGQNVTFRCDPISEHNRLYWYRQTLGQGPEFLTYFQNEAQLEKSRLLSDRFSAERPKGSFSTLEIQRTEQGDSAMYLCASSPGQTTNEKLFFGSGTQLSVL.

Relative to its sample, this clonotype is medium-sized (0.01 to 0.1%). Little can be read into the size of this beta chain, an off-target read in a library designed for alpha chains. This chain uses TRBV29-1 with TRBJ2-7; D remains unclear. Germline CDR1 is SQVTM and CDR2 is ANQGSEA. This CDR3 contains 13 residues. The ends were cut back, 4 bases at V and 0 bases at J, with 10 bases in the middle. CDR3 in amino acids: CSVVKESSYEQYF. CDR3 bases: TGCAGCGTTGTAAAGGAGAGCTCCTACGAGCAGTACTTC.

In this sample, this clonotype turned up a few times. This beta chain turned up in a library designed for alpha chains; as an off-target read, its abundance says little. CDR3 nucleotide sequence: TGCAGCGTGAGACTAGCGGGAGGGTCCGACGAGCAGTACTTC. Protein: CSVRLAGGSDEQYF. V gene TRBV29-1 combines with J gene TRBJ2-7; 14 bases are a match to TRBD2. Trimming cost V 6 bases and J 5 bases; bases outside gene matches: 6. CDR3 length: 14 residues. From germline, CDR1 is SQVTM and CDR2 ANQGSEA.

This clonotype has at least ten counts. Because this beta chain is a stray read in a library intended to capture alpha chains, its abundance should not be given much weight. This sequence joins TRBV5-1 and TRBJ2-5; D uncertain. The CDR3 is 14 residues long. Germline CDR1 and CDR2: SGHRS and YFSETQ. The ends were cut back, 0 bases at V and 2 bases at J, with 8 bases in the middle. The CDR3 reads CASSLVSTQETQYF. DNA for the CDR3: TGCGCCAGCAGCTTGGTGTCTACTCAAGAGACCCAGTACTTC.

The sample holds many counts of this clonotype. This beta chain came through as a stray read in a library set up for alpha chains, and its size says little. This chain connects TRBV11-2 to TRBJ2-1; D is ambiguous. V gave up 1 base and J gave up 9 bases, with 4 bases separating them. CDR3 length: 11 amino acids. Germline assignment: CDR1 SGHAT and CDR2 FQNNGV. CDR3 in amino acids: CASSLGGEQFF. DNA of the CDR3: TGTGCCAGCAGCTTAGGGGGTGAGCAGTTCTTC.

Many counts were recorded for this clonotype. A library made for alpha chains picked up this beta chain off target, so its size means little. This sequence joins TRBV4-3 and TRBJ1-6, with D unclear. The germline V gene encodes CDR1 LGHNA and CDR2 YSLEER. V was shortened by 5 bases and J by 0 bases, with 11 bases between the two germline ends. This CDR3 is 16 amino acids long. The DNA for the CDR3 is TGCGCCAGCAGCTCAAGGGTAGTCTCCTATAATTCACCCCTCCACTTT. It specifies CASSSRVVSYNSPLHF.

In its sample, this clonotype was seen many times. For a library built for alpha chains, this beta chain is a stray read; little rests on its size. V usage is TRBV2 and J usage is TRBJ1-1; D unclear. Germline V gene lookup returns CDR1 SNHLY and CDR2 FYNNEI. CDR3 length: 14 residues. The V gene lost 6 bases and the J gene lost 2 bases, with 13 bases spanning the gap. The CDR3 bases are TGTGCCAGCAGGCCGACCGTGACTAACACTGAAGCTTTCTTT. This sequence encodes CASRPTVTNTEAFF.

This clonotype was seen many times. The library was designed around alpha chains, so this beta chain is a stray read whose abundance carries little weight. This sequence joins TRBV29-1 and TRBJ2-3; D possibly matches TRBD1 or TRBD2 (5 bases each). This CDR3 contains 12 residues. In germline, CDR1 is SQVTM, CDR2 ANQGSEA. The CDR3 region is CSHGTTQDTQYF. Here the CDR3 DNA reads TGCAGTCACGGGACCACCCAGGATACGCAGTATTTT.

This clonotype was observed a handful of times. Little can be read into the size of this beta chain, an off-target read in a library designed for alpha chains. V usage is TRBV5-1 and J usage is TRBJ2-5, with D unresolved. Trimming took off 1 base at V and 4 bases at J, with 14 bases between the two ends. CDR3 size: 15 residues. Germline V gene sequence: CDR1 SGHRS, CDR2 YFSETQ. CDR3 sequence reads: CASSLSGRTLETQYF. In DNA, the CDR3 is TGCGCCAGCAGCTTGTCTGGGCGGACGTTAGAGACCCAGTACTTC.

Worth noting for this clonotype: Since the library was made to target alpha chains, this beta chain is a stray read and its abundance is not meaningful. The gene calls are TRBV12-5 and TRBJ2-3; perhaps TRBD1 as D (7 bases). The CDR3 covers 14 residues. The V end was cut by 6 bases, the J end by 6 bases, with 16 bases between. Germline CDR1 and CDR2: LGHNT and FRNRAP. In DNA form, the CDR3 reads TGTGCTAGTGGATCAGGGGGGAGAACGGATACGCAGTATTTT. Amino acids: CASGSGGRTDTQYF.

This clonotype is judged medium-sized. This beta chain is an unintended read in a library built for alpha chains; its size means little. The rearrangement joins TRBV29-1 to TRBJ1-1; 7 bases are shared with TRBD1. V lost 6 bases, J lost 0 bases, and 1 base stayed unmatched. Per the germline V gene, CDR1 is SQVTM and CDR2 is ANQGSEA. The length of the CDR3 is 12 residues. The CDR3 DNA reads as TGCAGCGTGGGACAGATGAACACTGAAGCTTTCTTT. This gives the protein CSVGQMNTEAFF.

This clonotype occurred many times. The size of this beta chain means little, since it is a stray read in a library made for alpha chains. The chain employs TRBV5-5 and TRBJ2-1, with D perhaps being TRBD1 or TRBD2 (5 bases each). The CDR3 runs 15 residues. V gave up 3 bases and J gave up 5 bases, with 15 bases separating them. Germline values: CDR1 SGHKS, CDR2 YYEKEE (reference sequence). The CDR3: CASSSPGGQNNEQFF. The CDR3 bases are TGTGCCAGCAGCTCCCCTGGGGGTCAGAACAATGAGCAGTTCTTC.

A few counts support this clonotype. Found in a library prepared for alpha chains, this beta chain is an off-target read, and its abundance has little meaning. The chain recombines TRBV20-1 with TRBJ2-3, with 10 bases aligning to TRBD2. Germline loops: CDR1 DFQATT, CDR2 SNEGSKA (reference sequence). With 1 base clipped from V and 2 bases from J, the junction kept 3 bases outside the gene matches. The CDR3 runs 15 residues. CDR3 amino acids: CSARGTSGLTDTQYF. The CDR3 DNA reads as TGCAGTGCTAGAGGGACTAGCGGCCTCACAGATACGCAGTATTTT.

With regard to this clonotype: In a library made to pick up alpha chains, this beta chain is a stray read with a size that means little. The rearrangement uses TRBV5-1 and TRBJ1-6; D is uncertain. Looked up from germline, CDR1 is SGHRS and CDR2 is YFSETQ. V was trimmed by 4 bases and J by 7 bases, leaving 9 bases between them. The CDR3 runs to 13 residues. CDR3 protein: CASSQENNSPLHF. Written as DNA, the CDR3 is TGCGCCAGCAGCCAGGAAAACAATTCACCCCTCCACTTT.

In this sample, this clonotype turned up many times. This beta chain is an unintended read in a library built for alpha chains; its size means little. V and J are TRBV27 and TRBJ1-5; maybe TRBD1 (5 bases). The CDR3 has 16 residues. Germline CDR1 is MNHEY and CDR2 is SMNVEV (reference sequence). V lost 1 base and J lost 3, with 13 bases in between. DNA of the CDR3: TGTGCCAGCAGTTTATGGGGGGGAAAAAACAATCAGCCCCAGCATTTT. This gives the protein CASSLWGGKNNQPQHF.

In this sample, this clonotype is medium-sized (0.01 to 0.1%). This beta chain lies outside the target of a library built for alpha chains; its clone size means little. The rearrangement links TRBV9 to TRBJ2-2; D remains ambiguous. Germline V gene lookup returns CDR1 SGDLS and CDR2 YYNGEE. The CDR3 spans 13 residues. Trimming pared 3 bases from V and 0 bases from J, leaving 3 bases between. This CDR3 is CASSDTNTGELFF. CDR3 bases: TGTGCCAGCAGCGACACGAACACCGGGGAGCTGTTTTTT.

In its sample, this clonotype ranks as medium-sized (0.01 to 0.1%). This beta chain is a stray read from a library made for alpha chains; its abundance is not meaningful. The chain is built from TRBV6-6 and TRBJ1-2, with D possibly TRBD1 on 5 matching bases. In germline, CDR1 is MNHNY, CDR2 SVGAGI (reference sequence). This CDR3 has 12 amino acids. V lost 6 bases and J lost 5, with 10 bases in between. The CDR3 sequence: CASSLTAYGYTF. The DNA for the CDR3 is TGTGCCAGCAGCCTGACAGCTTATGGCTACACCTTC.

In its sample, this clonotype is medium-sized (0.01 to 0.1%). Being off target in a library aimed at alpha chains, this beta chain has a size of little meaning. The J gene is TRBJ2-1, the V gene TRBV20-1, with D perhaps TRBD1 or TRBD2 (6 bases each). The germline V gene has CDR1 DFQATT and CDR2 SNEGSKA (reference sequence). The V end lost 6 bases, the J end lost 5 bases, and 20 bases lay between the germline ends. The CDR3 is made up of 15 amino acids. CDR3 nucleotides: TGCAGTGCCCCAAAAGGGGGGCGCCAGGACAATGAGCAGTTCTTC. It translates to CSAPKGGRQDNEQFF.